This T cell receptor (beta chain) was captured by sequencing in a study of blood T cell repertoires in COVID-19. The CDR3 loop spans 16 amino acids. V shed 0 bases and J shed 2 bases, with 11 bases lying between them. Germline CDR1 is SGDLS and CDR2 is YYNGEE. Generated by immunoSEQ multiplex PCR, the TCRdb table keeps only in-frame clones and is missing some. Of approximately 310,000 clones listed, approximately 87% are singletons. This clone was recorded once. The rearrangement uses TRBV9 and TRBJ2-2; D possibly corresponds to TRBD1 (6 bases). This receptor was obtained from a woman between 50 and 59 years old who had recovered from COVID-19. Sequencing was carried out using peripheral blood. The CDR3 nucleotides read TGTGCCAGCAGCGTAGGGCGGACAGATAACACCGGGGAGCTGTTTTTT. Translated, it gives CASSVGRTDNTGELFF.